Reported below is one T cell receptor (beta chain). Its antigen is unidentified. Trimming cost V 7 bases and J 0 bases, with 13 bases left between them. Looked up from germline, CDR1 is SNHLY and CDR2 is FYNNEI. The CDR3 is made up of 15 amino acids. This specimen comes from a study of response to subunit inactivated influenza vaccine. Regarding the study as a whole: That few new T cells are recruited by each seasonal influenza vaccination was the authors' suggestion.

TCRdb used MiXCR to reprocess the RT-PCR reads, holding one entry per CDR3 protein. The sample consists of hundreds of thousands of distinct CDR3 sequences, approximately 17% of them appearing once. The sequence was collected from a man in his forties or fifties who received an inactivated influenza vaccine. Sequencing used PBMCs from blood, obtained more than 4 days after vaccination. The rearrangement joins TRBV2 to TRBJ2-1; D not resolved. The CDR3 DNA reads as TGTGCCAGCAACCGAGACACGAGCTCCTACAATGAGCAGTTCTTC. Protein product: CASNRDTSSYNEQFF.